The source of this TCR beta chain is a study of regulatory T cells in long-lasting Graves disease. This clonotype was observed at least ten times. Its antigen is as yet unknown. Study-level points and caveats: There were preferences for TRBV28, TRBJ1-2 and TRBJ2-5 in persistent disease. Persistent patients had more shared public clonotypes (under 3,000) than new patients (just over 950). Blood alone, not thyroid tissue, was studied.

The authors built TCR beta libraries using iRepertoire HTBI primers and Arm-PCR of CDR3 regions. TCRdb re-analysed the multiplex PCR reads in MiXCR, keeping a single row per CDR3 protein. The sample includes under 700,000 distinct CDR3 sequences, 16% of them seen just once. Time point denoted: newly diagnosed GD, antithyroid drugs for less than 3 months. With RNA extracted from PBMCs as input, the TCR library was made. This CDR3 has 13 amino acids. Per the germline V gene, CDR1 is WSHSY and CDR2 is SAAADI. Deletions cut 3 bases from V and 9 bases from J, with 11 bases between. A further study also used this sample, focusing on T cells in Graves' hyperthyroidism and ophthalmopathy. That publication notes: Classification by a 13 V-J model distinguished ophthalmopathy from stable hyperthyroidism.

V gene TRBV10-2 combines with J gene TRBJ2-2; D is unclear. The sequence was obtained from a woman in her forties or fifties with Graves disease. Sequencing was performed on peripheral blood mononuclear cells (PBMCs), taken at new diagnosis, from a patient treated with antithyroid drugs. As DNA, the CDR3 is TGCGCCAGCAGTGATAGGGTGAGGAGGGAGCTGTTTTTT. Protein: CASSDRVRRELFF.